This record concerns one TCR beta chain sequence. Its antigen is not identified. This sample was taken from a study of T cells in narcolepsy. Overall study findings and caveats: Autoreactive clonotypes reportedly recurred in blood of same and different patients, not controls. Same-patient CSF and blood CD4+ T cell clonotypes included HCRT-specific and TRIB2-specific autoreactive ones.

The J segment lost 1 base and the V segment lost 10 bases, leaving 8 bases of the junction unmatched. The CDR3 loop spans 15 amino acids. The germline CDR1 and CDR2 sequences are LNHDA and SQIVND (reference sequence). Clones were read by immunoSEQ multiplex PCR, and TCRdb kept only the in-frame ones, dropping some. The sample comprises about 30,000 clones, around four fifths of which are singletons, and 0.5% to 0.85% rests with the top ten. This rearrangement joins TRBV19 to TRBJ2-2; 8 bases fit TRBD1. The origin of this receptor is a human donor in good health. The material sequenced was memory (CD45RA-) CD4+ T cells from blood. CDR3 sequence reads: CATARDRQNTGELFF. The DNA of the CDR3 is TGTGCCACCGCCCGGGACAGGCAGAACACCGGGGAGCTGTTTTTT.